The following is a T cell receptor beta chain sequence with its context. The CDR3 does not end in the conserved phenylalanine or tryptophan, so this is likely a read error. The limits of the CDR3 on the DNA are not certain, so only TCRdb's listed CDR3 is given. This sample stems from a study of esophageal squamous cell carcinoma under preoperative chemotherapy. TCRdb re-called the PCR reads with MiXCR, one entry per CDR3 protein. The table lists about 6,600 distinct CDR3 sequences, more than 25% of them singletons. The CDR3 length is 9 residues, termini included. Germline values: CDR1 SGHTA, CDR2 FQGNSA. Time point given: before preoperative PTX-NDP chemotherapy.

This material was collected from a patient given preoperative chemotherapy. This chain joins TRBV7-2 and TRBJ2-1; TRBD1 is the table's D call and was not checked against the DNA. This sequence was found in a human donor with esophageal squamous cell carcinoma. The donor label of this sample is uncertain. CDR3 sequence: CASTVSRVP.